This T cell receptor beta chain was identified during a study of lymphopenia after photon versus proton radiotherapy (dated by TCRdb to the late 2010s). Study-wide context: The immunological effects of photon versus proton radiation therapy were compared in patients with gastrointestinal tumors who developed high-grade lymphopenia. The cohort included roughly 18 patients with gastrointestinal tumors who developed lymphopenia after receiving either photon or proton therapy. The goal of the study was to characterize the differences between the two radiation modalities in how they affect the immune system. What the study reported, not specific to this receptor: Across the cohort, a larger post-nadir drop in TCR diversity was inversely correlated with overall survival time among patients who died. The survival association was assessed only in patients who died, and better survival with proton therapy was presented by the authors as a possibility rather than a demonstrated result. After the lymphocyte count nadir, photon-treated repertoires showed oligoclonal expansion, especially of CD8+ Temra cells, which drove the drop in diversity. Relative stability during treatment was observed in proton-treated patients, whereas loss of naive T cells and TCR diversity and gain of effector/memory populations were observed in photon-treated patients.

The library was built by means of the immunoSEQ multiplex PCR assay. Deep sequencing of rearranged TCR beta loci, alongside multiparametric flow cytometry, was used to profile T cell repertoires. TCRdb limited this immuneACCESS table to in-frame rearrangements with V and J called. A share of clones is missing; checked studies link under half to unresolved V genes, and the rest is unexplained. The sample yields about 33,000 clones; roughly 90% were counted once. 5.5% to 7.5% of the sample is in the top ten clones. Note on this clone: Its antigen is not yet known. Base qualities were left out, and no much larger clone turns up one base away.

The germline V gene yields MDHEN for CDR1 and SYDVKM for CDR2. V is reduced by 1 base and J by 5 bases, leaving a spacing of 15 bases between them. The CDR3, from cysteine to phenylalanine, totals 15 residues. This entry keeps only the CDR3 DNA: 45 bases, framed from base 1. The sequence came from a woman aged 45-60 years with pancreatic cancer. The sample in question was peripheral blood, obtained from a patient treated with photon-based radiotherapy. The rearranged chain carries TRBV28 and TRBJ2-7, with the identity of the D gene unclear. The sequence in DNA is TGTGCCAGCAGTTTATCTGGACCTCGGAACCACGAGCAGTACTTC. It encodes CASSLSGPRNHEQYF.